The sequence of this T cell receptor (beta chain) was determined in a study of human T cells and chemical hapten exposure (dated by TCRdb to about 2021). In terms of the full investigation: For sensitization, 2% DPC in acetone was applied to a 2 cm by 2 cm area of upper inner arm skin. Throughout the study period of 20 to 30 weeks, patients also received therapeutic DPC doses to the scalp every week. Patch testing on the upper back used Finn chambers containing 0.01% DPC, with scoring done after 6 days according to International Contact Dermatitis Research Group standards. The patient cohort, mostly female, included alopecia areata with under or over 50% scalp involvement, alopecia totalis and alopecia universalis. Libraries were combined into a pool for sequencing, and differences in TCR yield between samples came mainly from small differences in library volumes within the pool. This study followed changes in the peripheral blood TCR repertoire in vivo during primary and secondary sensitization of alopecia patients to the hapten diphenylcyclopropenone (DPC). Blood samples were taken from patients before sensitization (week 0) and then at 2, 6 and about 24 weeks after DPC sensitization. For TCR sequencing, blood came from 25 to 35 alopecia patients at anywhere from one to four time points (pre-sensitization, 2, 6 and 24 weeks). What the work shows at the level of the full study, not this receptor alone: Patch test score was positively correlated with the number of PT1 expanded TCRs, with significance at thresholds 8, 16 and 32 but not at 4. Because all patients had alopecia, a presumed autoimmune disease, the immune response of the patients might differ from that of healthy individuals. After repeated subsampling, changes were observed in the strength of the expansion versus patch-test correlation and in the threshold at which the correlation became significant. Significantly more large CDR3 similarity clusters were formed by expanded TCRs than by pre-sensitization or healthy control sets, consistent with antigen-driven responses. No change with DPC sensitization was found in the number of TCRs above 1 in 1000 frequency, and no evidence of global repertoire structure alterations was found.

The library was built by means of RACE. This sample was sequenced with a NextSeq 500. During library preparation, unique molecular identifiers were attached to individual cDNA molecules so that TCRs could be counted in a quantitative, reproducible way. Both TCR alpha and TCR beta chains were sequenced from each blood RNA sample. Turning to the authors' computational methods: The median number of TCRs per sample was roughly 98,000, ranging from about 20,000 to 700,000. The Decombinator software suite was used to annotate the V, J and CDR3 of the TCR reads. Every sample was subsampled to the same number of TCRs (28,000) for the PS versus PT1 abundance plots. Expanded TCRs were defined as absent before sensitization and observed at least eight times at the 2-week time point. TCRdb handled the public reads itself, with Q25 trimming in fastp and clone calling in MiXCR, and kept productive beta chains. CDR3 protein sequences are deduplicated, and each keeps its most common genes and DNA. These V and J calls rely on TCRdb rather than the paper's analysis. The sample includes about 270,000 distinct CDR3 sequences, with approximately 7.5% observed a single time. About 1.1% of the sample goes to the ten largest clones.

V ends up 3 bases short and J 5 bases short, with an unmatched junction base count of 10. Inclusive of the bounding cysteine and phenylalanine, the CDR3 is 16 residues long. Solely the CDR3 DNA is kept, with 48 bases framed from the first base. For CDR1 and CDR2, the germline V gene lists MGHRA and YSYEKL. Sample time point, as interpreted from the label and publication: pre-sensitization, week 0. Reading the label with the study, this specimen's treatment or condition is: therapeutic diphenylcyclopropenone sensitization with weekly scalp DPC. At every patch-test visit, the blood draw took place before the patch test was put on. Patients were eligible if aged 18 to 70, diagnosed with alopecia and judged suitable for DPC therapy, and pregnant patients were excluded. Total RNA was isolated from unfractionated whole blood collected in Tempus Blood RNA tubes. Of note for this clonotype: The target of this receptor is not known. It has no much larger one-base neighbor in the sample; base qualities were not kept.

The sequence came from a man between 18 and 29 years old with alopecia areata. Some clones in this sample may be carry-over from other donors' samples. Rearrangement joined TRBV4-1 to TRBJ1-3; a stretch of 7 junction bases matches TRBD1. The starting material was whole blood, obtained in connection with sensitization to the hapten diphenylcyclopropenone (DPC). CDR3 sequence: CASSQFGDRGRNTIYF. The DNA reads as follows: TGCGCCAGCAGCCAGTTTGGGGACAGAGGGAGAAACACCATATATTTT.